This T cell receptor beta chain was identified during a study of T-cell memory formation after mild COVID-19. Points from the study as a whole: Pre-infection memory harbored some responding clones, suggesting cross-reactive memory joined. Researchers report contracting CD4+ clones mostly in CM and EM, with CD8+ clones in EMRA.

In regard to this clonotype: Its antigen remains unidentified.

Constant-segment primers served in 5'RACE that generated TCR alpha and TCR beta cDNA libraries bearing sample barcodes and UMIs. TCRdb itself ran the 5' RACE reads through MiXCR, one entry per CDR3 protein. The sample records fewer than 650,000 distinct CDR3 sequences, about 20% being singletons. The CDR3 totals 13 residues. Germline V gene lookup returns CDR1 LNHDA and CDR2 SQIVND (reference sequence). V lost 6 bases and J lost 1, with 9 bases in between. This clonotype was obtained from an adult woman who had mild COVID-19 (a few samples of this study predate the infection). Cell type and time point are not known. The sample consisted of PBMCs or a T cell subset sorted from them (not recorded which). The J gene is TRBJ1-1, the V gene TRBV19, with D perhaps TRBD1 (6 bases). The CDR3 protein is CASRVGQNTEAFF. The CDR3 DNA is TGTGCCAGTAGGGTGGGACAGAACACTGAAGCTTTCTTT.